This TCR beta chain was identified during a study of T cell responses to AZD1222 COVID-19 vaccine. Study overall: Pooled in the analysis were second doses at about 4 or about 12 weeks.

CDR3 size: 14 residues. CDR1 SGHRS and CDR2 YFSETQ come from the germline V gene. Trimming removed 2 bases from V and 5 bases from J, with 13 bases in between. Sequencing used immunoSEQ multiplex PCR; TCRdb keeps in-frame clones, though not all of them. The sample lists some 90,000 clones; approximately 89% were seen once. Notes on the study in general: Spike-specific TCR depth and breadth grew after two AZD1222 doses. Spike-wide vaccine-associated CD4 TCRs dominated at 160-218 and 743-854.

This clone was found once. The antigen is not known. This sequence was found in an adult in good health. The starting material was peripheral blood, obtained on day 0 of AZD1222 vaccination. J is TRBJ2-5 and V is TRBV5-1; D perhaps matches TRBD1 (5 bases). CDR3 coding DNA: TGCGCCAGCAGCTTTGGGGCGGCACGGGAGACCCAGTACTTC. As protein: CASSFGAARETQYF.